The rows below give T cell receptor beta chains drawn from one sample of a study of cytomegalovirus exposure and HLA in healthy donors. This table comes from immunoSEQ multiplex PCR, and its TCRdb copy is limited to in-frame clones, with some not included. The sample includes about 180,000 clones, around nine tenths of them seen just once. Input material: PBMCs. These receptors were collected from a man between 18 and 29 years old in good health and CMV-seropositive. Each CDR3 is given with its conserved first and last residue. A D gene is named only where the DNA matches it firmly. Rows give clone size only sometimes, using once, few, many, or a class for an expanded clone.

TRBV7-3	TRBJ2-1	TRBD2	NA	CASSLNPGGRNEQFF	TGTGCCAGCAGCTTAAACCCCGGGGGGAGGAATGAGCAGTTCTTC
TRBV5-1	TRBJ2-3	NA	few	CASSLVGSGARMDTQYF	TGCGCCAGCAGCTTGGTAGGTAGCGGAGCCCGGATGGATACGCAGTATTTT
TRBV10-3	TRBJ1-1	TRBD1	NA	CAINNRGANTEAFF	TGTGCCATCAACAACAGGGGCGCGAACACTGAAGCTTTCTTT
TRBV29-1	TRBJ2-4	NA	NA	CSALSPEAKNIQYF	TGCAGTGCATTGTCCCCGGAGGCCAAAAACATTCAGTACTTC
TRBV5-8	TRBJ1-2	NA	NA	CASSLWQGNYGYTF	TGTGCCAGCAGCTTGTGGCAGGGTAACTATGGCTACACCTTC
TRBV11-3	TRBJ2-1	NA	NA	CASSLDSAAEQFF	TGTGCCAGCAGCTTAGATTCGGCGGCAGAGCAGTTCTTC
TRBV15	TRBJ2-7	TRBD2	NA	CATSGGLGAYEQYF	TGTGCCACCAGCGGGGGACTAGGGGCCTACGAGCAGTACTTC
TRBV27	TRBJ1-2	NA	NA	CASTQSGSADYSF	TGTGCCAGCACCCAATCGGGCAGCGCAGACTATTCCTTC
TRBV11-1	TRBJ2-1	NA	NA	CASSPSGGSSYNEQFF	TGTGCCAGCAGCCCCTCGGGTGGCAGCTCCTACAATGAGCAGTTCTTC
TRBV9	TRBJ1-5	TRBD1	NA	CASSATGGNQPQHF	TGTGCCAGCAGCGCTACAGGGGGGAATCAGCCCCAGCATTTT
TRBV15	TRBJ2-5	TRBD2	NA	CATSGRGGSETQYF	TGTGCCACCAGCGGACGCGGGGGGTCGGAGACCCAGTACTTC
TRBV19	TRBJ1-5	NA	once	CASSIVGDGNQPQHF	TGTGCCAGTAGTATAGTAGGGGATGGCAATCAGCCCCAGCATTTT
TRBV29-1	TRBJ1-1	NA	NA	CSGLGGGTEAFF	TGCAGCGGCTTGGGGGGTGGCACTGAAGCTTTCTTT
TRBV9	TRBJ2-1	NA	NA	CASSTYNEQFF	TGTGCCAGCAGTACCTACAATGAGCAGTTCTTC
TRBV28	TRBJ2-7	TRBD1	few	CASNVQGYEQYF	TGTGCCAGCAACGTACAGGGGTACGAGCAGTACTTC
TRBV19	TRBJ1-2	TRBD1	NA	CASSTYRDRGRDGYTF	TGTGCCAGTAGTACCTACCGGGACAGGGGGCGAGATGGCTACACCTTC
TRBV6-1	TRBJ2-6	NA	NA	CASSAGSSGANVLTF	TGTGCCAGCAGCGCGGGGAGCTCTGGGGCCAACGTCCTGACTTTC
TRBV2	TRBJ1-5	TRBD1	NA	CASRGQVGNQPQHF	TGTGCCAGCAGAGGACAGGTGGGCAATCAGCCCCAGCATTTT
TRBV6-5	TRBJ2-7	NA	NA	CASSYHVSSYEQYF	TGTGCCAGCAGTTATCACGTGAGCTCCTACGAGCAGTACTTC
TRBV7-2	TRBJ1-6	NA	NA	CASSLAGGLYNSPLHF	TGTGCCAGCAGCTTAGCGGGGGGGCTCTATAATTCACCCCTCCACTTT
TRBV11-3	TRBJ2-7	TRBD1	NA	CASSLGGGGYEQYF	TGTGCCAGCAGCTTAGGAGGGGGCGGCTACGAGCAGTACTTC
TRBV4-1	TRBJ2-1	TRBD2	NA	CASSAEAGGLTGEQFF	TGCGCCAGCAGTGCAGAAGCGGGAGGCCTGACGGGAGAGCAGTTCTTC
TRBV19	TRBJ2-3	NA	NA	CASSVLLGTDTQYF	TGTGCCAGTAGTGTCCTCCTTGGCACAGATACGCAGTATTTT
TRBV10-2	TRBJ2-7	NA	NA	CASRTGTAIYEQYF	TGCGCCAGCAGAACCGGGACTGCAATCTACGAGCAGTACTTC
TRBV6-5	TRBJ2-7	NA	NA	CASSYSSRESPYEQYF	TGTGCCAGCAGTTACTCGAGTAGGGAGTCCCCCTACGAGCAGTACTTC
TRBV9	TRBJ1-2	NA	once	CASSVDLRDPNYGYTF	TGTGCCAGCAGCGTAGACTTGAGGGATCCAAACTATGGCTACACCTTC
TRBV10-3	TRBJ2-2	TRBD1	NA	CAISRQGANTGELFF	TGTGCCATCAGTCGGCAGGGGGCGAACACCGGGGAGCTGTTTTTT
TRBV30	TRBJ2-5	TRBD2	NA	CAWQWGTSGYYQETQYF	TGTGCCTGGCAATGGGGGACTAGCGGTTACTATCAAGAGACCCAGTACTTC
TRBV6-5	TRBJ1-2	NA	NA	CASSYKRGYYGYTF	TGTGCCAGCAGTTACAAAAGGGGTTACTATGGCTACACCTTC
TRBV7-8	TRBJ1-2	TRBD1	NA	CASSLADLGQGGYTF	TGTGCCAGCAGCTTAGCGGACCTCGGACAGGGTGGCTACACCTTC
TRBV5-4	TRBJ1-1	NA	NA	CASSSVAPDSSTEAFF	TGTGCCAGCAGCTCAGTGGCCCCGGACAGCAGCACTGAAGCTTTCTTT
TRBV7-6	TRBJ2-7	TRBD1	once	CASSPGTVYEQYF	TGTGCCAGCAGCCCAGGGACAGTTTACGAGCAGTACTTC
TRBV28	TRBJ2-5	NA	NA	CASRRGYQTQYF	TGTGCCAGCAGGCGAGGGTATCAGACCCAGTACTTC